In this sample, the clone carrying this TCR beta chain turned up many times. The antigen is not known. This entry belongs to a study of neurological immune-mediated disorders. Study-level findings and limits: HTLV-1-associated myelopathy showed the most TCR clonal expansion; multiple sclerosis the least, below healthy controls. One related-CDR3 cluster, found by phylogenetic grouping, held repertoires of 18 of 34 multiple sclerosis patients and is a possible signature.

With 10-nucleotide random UMIs included, cDNA was synthesized by 5'RACE. Every sequencing run drew on 15-18 subjects and yielded over 190 million TCR-beta sequences. TCRdb passed the 5' RACE reads through MiXCR, listing each CDR3 protein once. The sample includes over 50,000 distinct CDR3 sequences, around 3.5% of them seen just once. The sequenced material came from PBMCs. This TCR derives from a man in his forties or fifties with multiple sclerosis.

The CDR3 here is CSARDPGGGLYTQYF. The DNA of the CDR3 is TGCAGTGCTAGAGATCCCGGCGGGGGGCTATATACGCAGTATTTT. The chain recombines TRBV20-1 with TRBJ2-3, with 8 bases identical to TRBD2. Germline V gives CDR1 DFQATT, CDR2 SNEGSKA (reference sequence). The CDR3 covers 15 residues. V was clipped by 0 bases and J by 7 bases; unmatched bases: 9.